These 25 T cell receptor beta chains originate from one sample sequenced in a study of kidney transplant recipient with SARS-CoV-2 infection. TCRdb fed the reads into MiXCR, producing one record per CDR3 protein. The sample has 200,000 to 250,000 distinct CDR3 sequences, around 30% seen once. This sample comprised a blood sample, obtained at baseline and on day 111 from a kidney transplant recipient. The origin of the receptors is a young adult male patient who had COVID-19 and was a kidney transplant recipient. T cells may partly derive from the graft donor.

This clonotype was seen only a few times. This chain links TRBV18 with TRBJ1-1; TRBD1 matches at 9 bases. CDR1 KGHSH and CDR2 LQKENI come from the germline V gene. V shed 3 bases, J shed 11 bases, and the junction held 13 bases outside the gene matches. This CDR3 is 15 amino acids long. Written as DNA, the CDR3 is TGTGCCAGCTCACCCAGACAGGGGGAAGCACTGAACGCTTTCTTT. Translation: CASSPRQGEALNAFF.

This clonotype was recorded at least ten times. The V gene is TRBV5-1, the J gene TRBJ2-3, with TRBD1 identical over 12 bases. CDR1 and CDR2 from the germline V gene are SGHRS and YFSETQ. CDR3 length equals 17 residues. With V trimmed by 2 bases and J by 5 bases, 9 bases remained unmatched. CDR3: CASSLFGTGGAEDTQYF. DNA for the CDR3: TGCGCCAGCAGCTTATTCGGGACAGGGGGCGCGGAAGATACGCAGTATTTT.

This clonotype was counted at least ten times. This sequence joins TRBV28 and TRBJ1-4; 10 bases are shared with TRBD1. Trimming removed 6 bases from V and 8 bases from J; junction bases left unmatched: 6. This CDR3 region has 14 residues. Per the germline V gene, CDR1 is MDHEN and CDR2 is SYDVKM. CDR3 bases: TGTGCCAGCAGCAACGGGACAGGGGAGGAAAAACTGTTTTTT. Encoded protein: CASSNGTGEEKLFF.

This clonotype appeared many times. The genes are TRBV28 and TRBJ2-7, with a weak D call TRBD1 (5 bases). The CDR3 contains 13 residues. Germline assignment: CDR1 MDHEN and CDR2 SYDVKM. Trimming shortened V by 4 bases and J by 2 bases, and 9 bases separated the two germline ends. The CDR3: CASSSTGPYEQYF. CDR3 coding DNA: TGTGCCAGCAGTTCAACAGGCCCCTACGAGCAGTACTTC.

Only one count was recorded for this clonotype. One junction end disagrees with the germline gene, perhaps due to a read error. The chain combines TRBV2 with TRBJ2-4; 8 bases fit TRBD2. CDR3 length equals 15 residues. CDR1 and CDR2 from the germline V gene are SNHLY and FYNNEI. CDR3: CASSAGGLAKNTQYF. As DNA, the CDR3 is TGTGCCAGCAGTGCGGGGGGGCTGGCCAAAAACACTCAGTACTTC. The entire variable domain, with the rest obtained from reference TRBV2 and TRBJ2-4, is as follows: EPEVTQTPSHQVTQMGQEVILRCVPISNHLYFYWYRQILGQKVEFLVSFYNNEISEKSEIFDDQFSVERPDGSNFTLKIRSTKLEDSAMYFCASSAGGLAKNTQYFGAGTRLSVL.

This clonotype was observed at least ten times. In nucleotides, the CDR3 is TGTGCCAGCAGTTACCTTAAACGCTCTAGAAAGACATATGGCTACACCTTC. Protein: CASSYLKRSRKTYGYTF. The chain carries TRBV6-8 and TRBJ1-2, with D unclear. The CDR3 is made up of 17 amino acids. V was cut by 2 bases and J by 5 bases, with 21 bases left in between. Germline CDR1 MNHGY, CDR2 SAAAGT.

This clonotype was picked up many times. The chain recombines TRBV19 with TRBJ1-5; unclear D gene. Germline V lookup: CDR1 LNHDA, CDR2 SQIVND (reference sequence). CDR3 length: 16 residues. V was shortened by 3 bases and J by 0 bases, with 12 bases between the two germline ends. CDR3 in DNA: TGTGCCAGTAGTATTCTCCGTTCGGATAGCAATCAGCCCCAGCATTTT. This translates into CASSILRSDSNQPQHF.

Notes on this clonotype: It may be a read error: a sequence one base away is much more abundant. In nucleotides, the CDR3 is TGCACCAGCAAAACAGGGGATTCCTACGAGCAGTACTTC. Its translation is CTSKTGDSYEQYF. This chain joins TRBV10-1 and TRBJ2-7, with 7 bases aligning to TRBD1. The CDR3 spans 13 residues. Per the germline V gene, CDR1 is WNHNN and CDR2 is SYGVQD (reference sequence).

This clonotype was observed many times. The V gene is TRBV18, the J gene TRBJ1-5; 8 nucleotides match TRBD1. Trimming took 2 bases from V and 2 from J; bases not matched to a gene: 2. This CDR3 is built from 15 residues. Germline loops: CDR1 KGHSH, CDR2 LQKENI. The CDR3 bases are TGTGCCAGCTCACCAGTGACAGGGGGCAATCAGCCCCAGCATTTT. This gives the protein CASSPVTGGNQPQHF. Full variable domain (outside the CDR3, taken from reference TRBV18 and TRBJ1-5): NAGVMQNPRHLVRRRGQEARLRCSPMKGHSHVYWYRQLPEEGLKFMVYLQKENIIDESGMPKERFSAEFPKEGPSILRIQQVVRGDSAAYFCASSPVTGGNQPQHFGDGTRLSIL.

This clonotype was recorded a few times. This chain links TRBV27 with TRBJ2-5; D not certain. Trimming took 6 bases from V and 5 from J, leaving 19 bases between them. Germline CDR1 MNHEY, CDR2 SMNVEV (reference sequence). This CDR3 spans 15 amino acids. This chain's CDR3 is CASRPTDAPAETQYF. The CDR3 DNA follows: TGTGCCAGCAGACCAACTGACGCACCCGCGGAGACCCAGTACTTC.

At least ten counts were recorded for this clonotype. The genes are TRBV6-6 and TRBJ2-7; perhaps TRBD1 as D (6 bases). CDR1 is MNHNY and CDR2 is SVGAGI in the germline V gene (reference sequence). The CDR3 has 13 amino acids. V was clipped by 6 bases and J by 2 bases, with 11 bases between them. The CDR3 region has the DNA TGTGCCAGCAGCACCCGGACAGCCTACGAGCAGTACTTC. Amino acid sequence: CASSTRTAYEQYF.

This clonotype appeared a few times. This rearrangement joins TRBV9 to TRBJ2-1; 13 bases align to TRBD2. CDR1 and CDR2 from the germline V gene are SGDLS and YYNGEE. Trimming cost V 4 bases and J 8 bases; bases outside gene matches: 6. The CDR3 runs 15 residues. In nucleotides, the CDR3 is TGTGCCAGCAGCCCCGGACTAGCGGGAGTCGATGAGCAGTTCTTC. This codes for CASSPGLAGVDEQFF.

This clonotype was counted between two and nine times. J is TRBJ1-2 and V is TRBV7-8; D unresolved. CDR3 size: 16 residues. V was shortened by 8 bases and J by 4 bases, with 23 bases between the two germline ends. The V gene's germline CDR1 is SGHVS and CDR2 FQNEAQ. CDR3 bases: TGTGCCAGCGCAGCTGCGTTTACCCGAAAGACCTATGGCTACACCTTC. Translated, it gives CASAAAFTRKTYGYTF.

V and J are TRBV3-1 and TRBJ1-4; TRBD1 matches 7 bases. Germline CDR1 and CDR2: LGHDT and YNNKEL (reference sequence). V was pared by 4 bases and J by 3 bases, with 5 bases of the junction left unmatched. This CDR3 contains 15 residues. The CDR3 DNA follows: TGTGCCAGCAGCCCGAACAGGGGTTCTAATGAAAAACTGTTTTTT. Protein product: CASSPNRGSNEKLFF.

This clonotype was found many times. This rearrangement joins TRBV10-1 to TRBJ2-7; D remains ambiguous. This CDR3 has 16 amino acids. Germline CDR1 and CDR2: WNHNN and SYGVQD (reference sequence). Between the trimmed V and J ends, which lost 5 bases and 5 bases, there was a span of 22 bases. CDR3 bases: TGCGCCAGCAGTCTACCCGAGGCAGGAGCTTGCCACGAGCAGTACTTC. Amino acids: CASSLPEAGACHEQYF.

This clonotype was counted many times. V usage is TRBV9 and J usage is TRBJ1-5; D remains ambiguous. This CDR3 comprises 14 residues. Trimming took off 6 bases at V and 5 bases at J, with 15 bases between the two ends. In germline, CDR1 is SGDLS, CDR2 YYNGEE. CDR3 sequence: CASNAGEIHQPQHF. The CDR3 DNA sequence: TGTGCCAGCAATGCCGGGGAGATCCATCAGCCCCAGCATTTT.

This clonotype appeared many times. This CDR3 is CASSESTGLNTIYF. The CDR3 DNA reads as TGCGCCAGCAGTGAGTCGACAGGACTGAACACCATATATTTT. The chain links TRBV10-1 to TRBJ1-3, with TRBD1 as a possible D gene (6 bases). In germline, CDR1 is WNHNN, CDR2 SYGVQD (reference sequence). V shed 0 bases and J shed 7 bases, with 10 bases lying between them. The CDR3 is made up of 14 amino acids.

This clonotype was counted ten times or more. V is TRBV5-4 and J is TRBJ2-5; TRBD1 matches at 7 bases. Germline V gives CDR1 SGHNT, CDR2 YYREEE (reference sequence). The CDR3 loop spans 14 amino acids. V dropped 3 bases and J dropped 3; count of bases not matched to a gene: 5. The CDR3 here is CASSSGTAKETQYF. In DNA form, the CDR3 reads TGTGCCAGCAGCTCCGGGACAGCCAAAGAGACCCAGTACTTC.

This CDR3 reads CSARDRRGNLYTEAFF. CDR3 bases: TGCAGTGCTAGGGACAGGCGGGGGAATTTGTACACTGAAGCTTTCTTT. The chain uses TRBV20-1 and TRBJ1-1; 7 bases line up with TRBD1. CDR1 and CDR2 (germline): DFQATT, SNEGSKA (reference sequence). The CDR3 totals 16 residues. V lost 3 bases, J lost 3 bases, and 13 bases stayed unmatched.

The table lists this clonotype with a few counts. V gene TRBV5-1 combines with J gene TRBJ2-3; 12 positions agree with TRBD1. Near its end, the DNA agrees better with TRBJ2-5, so the J call may be wrong. Germline CDR1 and CDR2: SGHRS and YFSETQ. This CDR3 has 16 residues. Here the CDR3 DNA reads TGCGCCAGCAGCGGACCGGGACAGGGGGCCGGGGAGACCCAGTACTTC. Translation gives CASSGPGQGAGETQYF.

Remarks on this clonotype: Given a much more abundant clone one base away, this may be a read error. The rearrangement joins TRBV28 to TRBJ2-5; TRBD2 is a possible D gene (5 bases). The CDR3 runs 11 residues. The germline gives CDR1 MDHEN, CDR2 SYDVKM. CDR3 sequence reads: CAGSFRGTQYF. The CDR3 bases are TGTGCCGGCAGTTTTCGGGGGACCCAGTACTTC. The whole variable domain, remainder taken from reference TRBV28 and TRBJ2-5, is DVKVTQSSRYLVKRTGEKVFLECVQDMDHENMFWYRQDPGLGLRLIYFSYDVKMKEKGDIPEGYSVSREKKERFSLILESASTNQTSMYLCAGSFRGTQYFGPGTRLLVL.

In its sample, this clonotype was seen many times. The V and J genes are TRBV6-5 and TRBJ1-2; D ambiguous. V lost 4 bases to trimming and J lost 4 bases, with 22 bases between them. Per the germline V gene, CDR1 is MNHEY and CDR2 is SVGAGI. The CDR3 totals 17 residues. For the CDR3, the DNA is TGTGCCAGCAGTTCATTAGCCTCTATGCGAAAGACCTATGGCTACACCTTC. Its translation: CASSSLASMRKTYGYTF.

The rearrangement links TRBV4-3 to TRBJ2-1, with 8 bases fitting TRBD2. Germline CDR1 and CDR2: LGHNA and YSLEER. V gave up 0 bases and J gave up 0 bases; unmatched junction bases: 7. The CDR3 runs to 18 residues. In DNA form, the CDR3 reads TGCGCCAGCAGCCAAGATATGACTAGCGATCCCTCCTACAATGAGCAGTTCTTC. This translates into CASSQDMTSDPSYNEQFF.

About this clonotype: A read error is possible here, since a much larger clone lies one base away. The rearrangement uses TRBV28 and TRBJ2-3, with TRBD2 matching over 7 bases. Germline V gene data show CDR1 as MDHEN and CDR2 as SYDVKM. The CDR3 spans 15 residues. This CDR3 is CASGLPSGLTDTQYF. CDR3 in DNA: TGTGCCAGCGGTTTACCTAGCGGCCTCACAGATACGCAGTATTTT.

This clonotype was counted at least ten times. The gene calls are TRBV21-1 and TRBJ1-6. TRBV21-1 is marked as a pseudogene. This CDR3 contains 17 residues. The CDR3 sequence: CASTLPSEDSYNSPLHF. The CDR3 region has the DNA TGTGCCAGCACTTTACCCAGCGAAGACTCCTATAATTCACCCCTCCACTTT.